Listed here are 27 T cell receptor beta chains from one sample, sequenced in a study of T cells expressing NK-cell markers. TCRdb re-called the 5' RACE reads; one entry per CDR3 protein, DNA not given. The sample has around 470,000 distinct CDR3 sequences. Sequencing was performed on blood T cells: a sorted CD56 or NKG2C T cell subset, CD4+ or CD8+ T cells, or bulk PBMC T cells (not recorded which). Source of these receptors: a woman in her forties or fifties in good health.

The rearrangement joins TRBV12-3 or TRBV12-4 to TRBJ2-1; as DNA is missing, the TRBD2 call by TCRdb cannot be tested. There are 12 residues in the CDR3. CDR3 loop: CATGPRYNEQFF.

The chain uses TRBV7-7 and TRBJ2-5; TCRdb proposes TRBD2, but this gene call is untestable without DNA. This CDR3 has 15 amino acids. Germline-derived CDR1 and CDR2 are SSHAT and FNYEAQ (reference sequence). CDR3 region: CASSLEGRSGETQYF.

The chain couples TRBV25-1 to TRBJ1-2; TCRdb picks TRBD1, but there is no DNA to check that call. The CDR3 sequence is 15 residues long. Germline V gives CDR1 MGHDK, CDR2 SYGVNS. The CDR3 is CASRPDRGQGEGYTF.

The chain employs TRBV14 and TRBJ2-2; there is no DNA to check the TCRdb D call of TRBD1. The CDR3 totals 16 residues. Looked up from germline, CDR1 is SGHDN and CDR2 is FVKESK. This chain's CDR3 is CASSQAGQAWTGELFF.

The chain links TRBV7-9 to TRBJ1-2; TCRdb proposes TRBD1, but this gene call is untestable without DNA. The CDR3 runs 13 residues. CDR1 is SEHNR and CDR2 is FQNEAQ in the germline V gene (reference sequence). The CDR3 loop is CASSLSGSGRCTF.

This rearrangement joins TRBV4-1 to TRBJ2-3; lacking DNA, the TRBD1 call made by TCRdb goes unchecked. The CDR3 loop spans 15 amino acids. CDR1 and CDR2 from the germline V gene are MGHRA and YSYEKL. CDR3 sequence: CASSQGSTGGDTQYF.

This sequence joins TRBV5-1 and TRBJ1-1; the D gene TCRdb calls, TRBD1, cannot be checked with no DNA. This CDR3 is 15 amino acids long. CDR1 and CDR2 (germline): SGHRS, YFSETQ. The chain's CDR3 is CASSSRQGVDTEAFF.

The chain is built from TRBV6-1 and TRBJ2-4; TCRdb's D call, TRBD2, is unchecked because there is no DNA. The CDR3 spans 14 residues. Germline CDR1 and CDR2: MNHNS and SASEGT. CDR3 amino acids: CASSGEIAKNIQYF.

The chain links TRBV5-1 to TRBJ1-4; without DNA, the TCRdb call of TRBD1 cannot be checked. The CDR3 loop spans 16 amino acids. The germline V gene has CDR1 SGHRS and CDR2 YFSETQ. CDR3 residues: CASKENTVGTNEKLFF.

The chain combines TRBV2 with TRBJ1-1. CDR1 and CDR2 (germline): SNHLY, FYNNEI. This CDR3 has 12 amino acids. The CDR3: CASTQTWTEAFF.

The gene calls are TRBV27 and TRBJ2-7; there is no DNA to check the TCRdb D call of TRBD1. There are 15 residues in the CDR3. CDR1 and CDR2 (germline): MNHEY, SMNVEV (reference sequence). CDR3 amino acids: CASSLGHAAAYEQYF.

V usage is TRBV9 and J usage is TRBJ2-3. Per germline, CDR1 SGDLS and CDR2 YYNGEE. The CDR3 spans 12 residues. CDR3 sequence reads: CASSSMEDTQYF. The full variable domain, its missing parts supplied by reference TRBV9 and TRBJ2-3, is DSGVTQTPKHLITATGQRVTLRCSPRSGDLSVYWYQQSLDQGLQFLIQYYNGEERAKGNILERFSAQQFPDLHSELNLSSLELGDSALYFCASSSMEDTQYFGPGTRLTVL.

The chain carries TRBV5-1 and TRBJ2-4. Looked up from germline, CDR1 is SGHRS and CDR2 is YFSETQ. The CDR3 loop spans 17 amino acids. CDR3 loop: CASSLGRGPLAKNIQYF.

V gene TRBV2 combines with J gene TRBJ1-5. CDR1 and CDR2 from the germline V gene are SNHLY and FYNNEI. CDR3 length: 16 amino acids. CDR3 region: CASSDGLSGLNQPQHF.

The chain couples TRBV28 to TRBJ2-1; TCRdb designates TRBD2, a call that cannot be tested without DNA. This CDR3 region has 15 residues. Germline values: CDR1 MDHEN, CDR2 SYDVKM. The chain's CDR3 is CASSVAGGPGNEQFF.

The chain joins TRBV10-3 to TRBJ1-2. Per germline, CDR1 ENHRY and CDR2 SYGVKD. The CDR3 runs 15 residues. CDR3 residues: CAISGSLTANYGYTF.

This sequence joins TRBV5-1 and TRBJ2-2; TCRdb designates TRBD2, a call that cannot be tested without DNA. Germline V gene sequence: CDR1 SGHRS, CDR2 YFSETQ. This CDR3 contains 16 residues. This CDR3 is CASSLLAGLNTGELFF.

The chain is built from TRBV7-8 and TRBJ2-1; as DNA is missing, the TRBD2 call by TCRdb cannot be tested. The germline gives CDR1 SGHVS, CDR2 FQNEAQ. CDR3 length equals 16 residues. Here the CDR3 reads CASSITSGRPYNEQFF. The entire variable domain, with the rest obtained from reference TRBV7-8 and TRBJ2-1, is as follows: GAGVSQSPRYKVAKRGQDVALRCDPISGHVSLFWYQQALGQGPEFLTYFQNEAQLDKSGLPSDRFFAERPEGSVSTLKIQRTQQEDSAVYLCASSITSGRPYNEQFFGPGTRLTVL.

The J gene is TRBJ2-3, the V gene TRBV3-1. CDR3 length: 14 amino acids. Germline assignment: CDR1 LGHDT and CDR2 YNNKEL (reference sequence). CDR3: CASSQRRAADTQYF.

The V and J genes are TRBV3-1 and TRBJ1-1. The CDR3 has 16 residues. Germline-derived CDR1 and CDR2 are LGHDT and YNNKEL (reference sequence). This CDR3 reads CASSQHHGRVNTEAFF.

The chain uses TRBV2 and TRBJ2-3. This CDR3 contains 16 residues. Germline CDR1 reads SNHLY; CDR2 reads FYNNEI. CDR3 sequence reads: CASSTSPGLGTDTQYF.

The chain employs TRBV5-1 and TRBJ2-1; TCRdb proposes TRBD1, but this gene call is untestable without DNA. CDR3 size: 15 residues. Germline loops: CDR1 SGHRS, CDR2 YFSETQ. The CDR3 here is CASSLAGEGQGEQFF.

The chain links TRBV12-3 or TRBV12-4 to TRBJ2-1; lacking DNA, the TRBD2 call made by TCRdb goes unchecked. The CDR3 has 15 residues. CDR3 loop: CASNDYLVPYNEQFF.

The V call is TRBV28, the J call TRBJ2-3. Germline V lookup: CDR1 MDHEN, CDR2 SYDVKM. This CDR3 comprises 14 residues. Here the CDR3 reads CASSLLGNTDTQYF.

The genes are TRBV4-1 and TRBJ2-1; TCRdb returns TRBD2, unconfirmable since there is no DNA. The CDR3 contains 18 residues. Germline V lookup: CDR1 MGHRA, CDR2 YSYEKL. The CDR3 sequence: CASSQDFPLAGGYNEQFF.

V and J are TRBV14 and TRBJ2-1. Germline V gives CDR1 SGHDN, CDR2 FVKESK. The CDR3 loop spans 11 amino acids. CDR3 region: CASSQWGEQFF.

V gene TRBV6-1 combines with J gene TRBJ2-2; TCRdb selects TRBD2, and the lack of DNA leaves this call unchecked. CDR1 and CDR2 from the germline V gene are MNHNS and SASEGT. The CDR3 spans 16 residues. The CDR3 protein is CASRVTSGSYTGELFF.